Below are 14 T cell receptor beta chains sequenced from a single sample in a study of vaccination and CD4 T cells after COVID-19. For these TCRs, the target antigens are not known. Cultured CD4+ T cell DNA underwent sequencing with the Oncomine TCR Beta short-read assay. TCRdb analysed the PCR reads with MiXCR anew, one entry per CDR3 protein. The data contain about 11,000 distinct CDR3 sequences, 50% to 55% of them singletons. As for treatment: approximately 10-day PBMC culture with coronavirus spike peptide pools or control peptides (ViraFEST assay). The specimen sequenced was CD4+ T cells from blood, cultured in vitro. The receptors stem from a human donor who had recovered from COVID-19.

V and J are TRBV7-2 and TRBJ1-5; the match to TRBD1 covers 7 bases. J gave up 3 bases and V 1 base, and 3 bases lay outside the gene matches. Per the germline V gene, CDR1 is SGHTA and CDR2 is FQGNSA. The CDR3 has 15 amino acids. The DNA for the CDR3 is TGTGCCAGCAGCTTAGAGGGGACAGTCAATCAGCCCCAGCATTTT. Its protein product is CASSLEGTVNQPQHF.

The chain carries TRBV19 and TRBJ1-1, with 8 bases aligning to TRBD1. The CDR3 runs 17 residues. Germline CDR1 is LNHDA and CDR2 is SQIVND (reference sequence). The V segment lost 9 bases and the J segment 0 bases; nucleotides outside the gene matches: 15. The CDR3 spells CASRRQGRTVMNTEAFF. The CDR3 coding sequence is TGTGCCAGCAGACGACAGGGGAGAACAGTAATGAACACTGAAGCTTTCTTT.

The V and J genes are TRBV20-1 and TRBJ2-5; D is perhaps TRBD2 (6 bases). The germline V gene encodes CDR1 DFQATT and CDR2 SNEGSKA (reference sequence). V dropped 2 bases and J dropped 5 bases, with 21 bases sitting between them. The CDR3 is 16 residues long. Here the CDR3 reads CSARTYLRGISETQYF. Here the CDR3 DNA reads TGCAGTGCTAGAACCTACCTGCGGGGCATAAGTGAGACCCAGTACTTC.

The rearrangement uses TRBV20-1 and TRBJ2-5; D might be TRBD1 (7 bases). Germline V gene lookup returns CDR1 DFQATT and CDR2 SNEGSKA (reference sequence). Trimming left V 2 bases short and J 5 bases short, with 18 bases between. The CDR3 runs to 15 residues. The CDR3: CSARQPGGQGETQYF. CDR3 DNA sequence: TGCAGTGCTAGACAGCCAGGGGGGCAGGGGGAGACCCAGTACTTC.

The CDR3 bases are TGTGCCAGCAGTGCTGGCCTAGCGGCTGTGCAGACCCAGTACTTC. This encodes CASSAGLAAVQTQYF. This chain links TRBV2 with TRBJ2-5, with 7 bases that match TRBD2. From germline, CDR1 is SNHLY and CDR2 FYNNEI. This CDR3 has 15 residues. With 4 bases clipped from V and 6 bases from J, the junction kept 11 bases outside the gene matches. Full variable domain (remainder filled in from reference TRBV2 and TRBJ2-5): EPEVTQTPSHQVTQMGQEVILRCVPISNHLYFYWYRQILGQKVEFLVSFYNNEISEKSEIFDDQFSVERPDGSNFTLKIRSTKLEDSAMYFCASSAGLAAVQTQYFGPGTRLLVL.

The V call is TRBV6-5, the J call TRBJ1-1; TRBD1 aligns across 9 bases. This CDR3 is 15 amino acids long. The V segment lost 3 bases and the J segment 5 bases; nucleotides outside the gene matches: 7. Germline V lookup: CDR1 MNHEY, CDR2 SVGAGI. The CDR3 loop reads CASSYPQGAKTEAFF. The CDR3 DNA sequence: TGTGCCAGCAGTTATCCACAGGGGGCTAAAACTGAAGCTTTCTTT.

The chain recombines TRBV7-6 with TRBJ2-7; 10 bases line up with TRBD1. Germline V gives CDR1 SGHVS, CDR2 FNYEAQ. The V segment lost 5 bases and the J segment 2 bases; nucleotides outside the gene matches: 6. This CDR3 contains 15 residues. CDR3 residues: CASSPGGTGAYEQYF. The CDR3 nucleotides are TGTGCCAGCAGCCCAGGGGGGACAGGGGCCTACGAGCAGTACTTC.

Only a few counts were recorded for this clonotype. V usage is TRBV20-1 and J usage is TRBJ1-1; 7 bases line up with TRBD1. V lost 6 bases to trimming and J lost 1 base; unmatched junction nucleotides: 5. CDR1 and CDR2 (germline): DFQATT, SNEGSKA (reference sequence). The CDR3 sequence is 13 residues long. The CDR3 loop reads CSAQGQTNTEAFF. The CDR3 DNA sequence: TGCAGTGCCCAGGGACAGACGAACACTGAAGCTTTCTTT.

The genes are TRBV6-1 and TRBJ2-1, with TRBD1 identical over 7 bases. Trimming at V came to 7 bases and at J to 6 bases, leaving 9 bases not matched to a gene. Germline CDR1 is MNHNS and CDR2 is SASEGT. This CDR3 has 14 residues. CDR3 DNA sequence: TGTGCCAGCAACCCCCATGCAGGGGGCAATGAGCAGTTCTTC. Its translation is CASNPHAGGNEQFF.

The chain couples TRBV12-3 or TRBV12-4 to TRBJ1-5, with D possibly matching TRBD1 (5 bases). This CDR3 contains 15 residues. V gave up 5 bases and J gave up 3 bases, with 14 bases separating them. The CDR3 DNA is TGTGCCAGCAGTAGTTTCCGGGGGGACAATCAGCCCCAGCATTTT. Translating it yields CASSSFRGDNQPQHF.

This sequence joins TRBV6-1 and TRBJ1-5, with a tentative D call TRBD1 (5 bases). Per germline, CDR1 MNHNS and CDR2 SASEGT. Trimming took 6 bases from V and 0 from J, leaving 12 bases between them. The CDR3 contains 15 residues. CDR3 protein: CASSGALPSNQPQHF. The CDR3, as DNA: TGTGCCAGCAGCGGGGCACTCCCTAGCAATCAGCCCCAGCATTTT.

The chain is built from TRBV27 and TRBJ1-1, with TRBD1 matching over 10 bases. The junction had 8 bases not matched to a gene; V was cut back by 3 bases and J by 4 bases. This CDR3 is built from 16 residues. Germline V gene data show CDR1 as MNHEY and CDR2 as SMNVEV (reference sequence). CDR3 protein: CASSLRQGAGGTEAFF. In DNA form, the CDR3 reads TGTGCCAGCAGTTTGCGACAGGGGGCGGGGGGCACTGAAGCTTTCTTT.

This clonotype was counted once. The chain joins TRBV3-1 to TRBJ1-2; D is possibly TRBD1 (6 bases). V gave up 0 bases and J gave up 2 bases, with 13 bases separating them. The CDR3 length is 16 residues. Germline lookup yields CDR1 LGHDT and CDR2 YNNKEL (reference sequence). The CDR3 region has the DNA TGTGCCAGCAGCCAAGAGGGGGACAAGAGCAACTATGGCTACACCTTC. It is translated as CASSQEGDKSNYGYTF. The full variable domain, in which reference TRBV3-1 and TRBJ1-2 provide the parts outside the CDR3, is DTAVSQTPKYLVTQMGNDKSIKCEQNLGHDTMYWYKQDSKKFLKIMFSYNNKELIINETVPNRFSPKSPDKAHLNLHINSLELGDSAVYFCASSQEGDKSNYGYTFGSGTRLTVV.

The V gene is TRBV27, the J gene TRBJ1-5; 9 bases fit TRBD1. CDR1 and CDR2 from the germline V gene are MNHEY and SMNVEV (reference sequence). The trim removed 6 bases at V and 0 bases at J, leaving 3 bases unmatched. The CDR3 is 15 amino acids. CDR3 region: CASRMTGGSNQPQHF. The CDR3 region has the DNA TGTGCCAGCAGGATGACAGGGGGTAGCAATCAGCCCCAGCATTTT.